The clone carrying this TCR beta chain appeared a few times. Its antigen is undetermined. The V gene's germline CDR1 is SQVTM and CDR2 ANQGSEA. Trimming pared 7 bases from V and 0 bases from J, leaving 9 bases between. CDR3 length: 12 residues. TCRdb reprocessed the 5' RACE reads with MiXCR, giving one entry per CDR3 protein. The table includes roughly 300,000 distinct CDR3 sequences, approximately 8% detected once. The data were obtained in a study of T-cell memory formation after mild COVID-19. Overall study findings and caveats: In pre-infection memory, a portion of responding clones appeared, which suggested that cross-reactive memory joined.

The receptor was isolated from a man younger than 35 who had mild COVID-19 (a few samples of this study predate the infection). Cell type and time point are not known. The sequenced material came from PBMCs or a T cell subset sorted from them (not recorded which). The chain uses TRBV29-1 and TRBJ1-1; D remains unclear. The CDR3 bases are TGCAGCGGGCTCGATATGAACACTGAAGCTTTCTTT. Its translation is CSGLDMNTEAFF.